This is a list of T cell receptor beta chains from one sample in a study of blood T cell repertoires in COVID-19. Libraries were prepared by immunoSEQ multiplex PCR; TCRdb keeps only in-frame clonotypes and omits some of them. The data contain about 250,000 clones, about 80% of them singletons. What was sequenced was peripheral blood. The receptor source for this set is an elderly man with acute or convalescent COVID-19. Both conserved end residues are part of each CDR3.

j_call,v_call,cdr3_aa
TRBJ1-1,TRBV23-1,CASRPTGENTEAFF
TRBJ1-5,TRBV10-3,CAISGGGSGQPQHF
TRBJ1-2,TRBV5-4,CASSPRVDYGYTF
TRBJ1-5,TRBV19,CASSIGQAQGNQPQHF
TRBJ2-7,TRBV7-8,CASRIRAGQGRDEQYF
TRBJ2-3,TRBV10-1,CASRPRWTGGFTDTQYF
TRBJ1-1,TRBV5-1,CASSSSGSNTEAFF
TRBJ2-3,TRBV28,CASSSSGSPDTDTQYF
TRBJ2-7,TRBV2,CASTMDRASYEQYF
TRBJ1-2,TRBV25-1,CASSEPGQISGYTF
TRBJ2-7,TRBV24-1,CATSDRDRGIYEQYF
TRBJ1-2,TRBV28,CASSLSTVHYGYTF
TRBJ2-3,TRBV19,CATRLLAAVADTQYF
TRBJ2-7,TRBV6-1,CASSENVRTGGKQYF
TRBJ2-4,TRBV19,CASSGGREPKNIQYF
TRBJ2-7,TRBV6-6,CASSLSGEQYF
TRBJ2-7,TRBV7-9,CASSPLGQAPSSYEQYF
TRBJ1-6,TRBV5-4,CASSLARVNSPLHF
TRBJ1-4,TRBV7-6,CASSRAGQGAGGEKLFF
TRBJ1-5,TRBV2,CASSEKQGGNQPQHF
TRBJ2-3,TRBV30,CAWSWGTRSTDTQYF
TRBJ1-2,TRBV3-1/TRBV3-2,CASSQDLTGGLYGYTF
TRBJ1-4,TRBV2,CASSEQGAREKLFF
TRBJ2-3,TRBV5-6,CASSLARREDTQYF
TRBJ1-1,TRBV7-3,CASSPEGDTEAFF
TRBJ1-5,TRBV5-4,CASSFKQGPNNQPQHF
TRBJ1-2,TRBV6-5,CASSYSALAYGYTF
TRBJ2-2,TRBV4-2,CASSQGTSGGDTAGELFF
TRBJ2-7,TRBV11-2,CASSIRRTGGPYEQYF
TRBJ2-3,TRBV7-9,CASSRTDTQYF
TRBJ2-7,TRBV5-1,CASSVGTGRHEQYF
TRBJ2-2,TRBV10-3,CAISDPAGVNTGELFF
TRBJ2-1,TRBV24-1,CATSDPPGSNNEQFF
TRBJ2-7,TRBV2,CASTPGTGYGEQYF
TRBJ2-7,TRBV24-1,CATREASGDEQYF
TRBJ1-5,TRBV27,CASRRQGAGDQPQHF
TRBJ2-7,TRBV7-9,CASSRDQVEYEQYF
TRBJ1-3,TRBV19,CASRTALSGNTIYF
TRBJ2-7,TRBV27,CASRNREFSYEQYF
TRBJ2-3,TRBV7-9,CASSPGTRASKLSTDTQYF
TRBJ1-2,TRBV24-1,CATSGVGAYGYTF
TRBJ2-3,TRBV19,CASRDTGLRPTDTQYF
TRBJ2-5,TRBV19,CASSIAIGGHVLETQYF
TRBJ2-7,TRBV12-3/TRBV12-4,CASSSFEVAEQYF
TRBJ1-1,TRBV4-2,CASSQGPGLTNTEAFF
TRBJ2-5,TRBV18,CASSPGRGETQYF
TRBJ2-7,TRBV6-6,CASSRWTSGSGGDSVQYF
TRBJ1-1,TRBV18,CASSRAGERTEAFF
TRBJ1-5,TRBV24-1,CATRRDGPNQPQHF
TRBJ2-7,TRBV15,CATSTGGSGIYEQYF